This TCR beta chain was sequenced during a study of shared clonotypes between healthy human individuals. The naive CD8 fraction comprised CD45RO-negative cells positively selected for CCR7 and excluded terminally differentiated effector memory CD45RA+ cells. The table came from immunoSEQ multiplex PCR; TCRdb's copy has only in-frame clones and leaves some out. Among about 2 million clones listed, approximately 94% were seen once. CDR3 length equals 13 residues. Between the trimmed V and J ends, which lost 6 bases and 0 bases, there was a span of 10 bases. The V gene's germline CDR1 is SGHDT and CDR2 YYEEEE.

The chain combines TRBV5-6 with TRBJ2-7, with no clear D. The sequenced sample was naive CD8+ T cells sorted from blood. The receptor was isolated from a man aged 18 to 30 in good health. The CDR3 nucleotides are TGTGCCAGCACCGTAGCAGCCTCCTACGAGCAGTACTTC. Translated, it gives CASTVAASYEQYF.